This T cell receptor beta chain was documented in a study of beta chain features in type 1 diabetes. Sequencing targeted expressed TCRB transcripts, as all isolated RNA had been reverse transcribed. Data came from immunoSEQ multiplex PCR; TCRdb stores just in-frame clones and leaves some out. The profile shows 100,000 to 150,000 clones, 7.5% to 9.5% of them singletons. The sample holds a few counts of this clone. Its antigen is not known. Study-wide points: Shortening that was moderate but significant affected the TCRB CDR3s of Type 1 diabetes patients in all four CD4+ subsets.

Sequencing used central memory CD4+ T cells from blood. This clonotype originated in a man aged 25-40 years with type 1 diabetes.

CDR3 sequence: CASSLGGGETQYF. CDR3 in DNA: TGTGCCAGCAGCTTAGGGGGGGGAGAGACCCAGTACTTC. The V gene is TRBV7-9, the J gene TRBJ2-5, with TRBD2 matching 7 bases. V trimming: 1 base; J trimming: 4 bases; junction bases outside the gene matches: 0. CDR1 is SEHNR and CDR2 is FQNEAQ in the germline V gene (reference sequence). This CDR3 has 13 residues. Combining the CDR3 with reference TRBV7-9 and TRBJ2-5 gives the whole variable domain DTGVSQNPRHKITKRGQNVTFRCDPISEHNRLYWYRQTLGQGPEFLTYFQNEAQLEKSRLLSDRFSAERPKGSFSTLEIQRTEQGDSAMYLCASSLGGGETQYFGPGTRLLVL.